These T cell receptor beta chains were read from a single sample in a study of T-cell memory formation after mild COVID-19. TCRdb fed the 5' RACE reads into MiXCR, producing one record per CDR3 protein. Seen here are some 200,000 distinct CDR3 sequences, over 7.5% observed once, and the top ten hold around 3.3%. Sequencing was performed on PBMCs or a T cell subset sorted from them (not recorded which). The receptors originated from a young man who had mild COVID-19 (a few samples of this study predate the infection). Cell type and time point are not known. The CDR3 runs from the conserved cysteine through the conserved F or W. The order of the fields is V gene, CDR3 length, J gene, D gene, CDR3 protein. D genes are given only for firm matches.

TRBV12-3/TRBV12-4,12,TRBJ1-4,TRBD1,CASKQGWGKLFF
TRBV6-2/TRBV6-3,14,TRBJ1-5,NA,CASSRFSSNQPQHF
TRBV7-2,15,TRBJ1-1,NA,CASSLDGRGGTEAFF
TRBV9,16,TRBJ1-4,NA,CASSVDLQGPNEKLFF
TRBV5-1,16,TRBJ2-1,TRBD2,CASSLVPLAGYNEQFF
TRBV5-4,12,TRBJ2-1,NA,CASSTVGDEQFF
TRBV5-1,15,TRBJ2-1,TRBD2,CASSLVLAGYNEQFF
TRBV4-3,14,TRBJ2-1,NA,CASSQIGIGSKQFF
TRBV5-6,14,TRBJ2-5,TRBD2,CASSPSGGAKTQYF
TRBV4-1,18,TRBJ1-1,NA,CASSQDVRLRDSKAGAFF
TRBV27,14,TRBJ2-7,TRBD1,CASSSGQGLYEQYF
TRBV7-6,17,TRBJ2-2,TRBD1,CASSLALNRGHTGELFF
TRBV20-1,14,TRBJ1-1,NA,CSPLSGVMNTEAFF
TRBV5-6,15,TRBJ2-3,TRBD2,CASTKTSDFTDTQYF
TRBV7-2,17,TRBJ2-2,TRBD2,CASSPRDYPRGDGELFF
TRBV20-1,15,TRBJ2-3,NA,CSARNTGASADTQYF
TRBV29-1,11,TRBJ1-2,NA,CREVGNYGYTF
TRBV25-1,14,TRBJ2-7,NA,CASSVTGSLYEQYF
TRBV6-6,19,TRBJ1-2,NA,CASSPRTESDAQTDPGYTF
TRBV7-2,12,TRBJ2-4,NA,CASSPRANIQYF
TRBV4-3,14,TRBJ2-3,NA,CASSRDKLANTQYF
TRBV7-2,16,TRBJ2-5,NA,CASSLAGAGIQETQYF
TRBV3-1,15,TRBJ1-6,NA,CASSQGTDYNSPLHF
TRBV5-1,17,TRBJ1-4,NA,CASSPNPGQPRREKLFF
TRBV24-1,16,TRBJ2-1,TRBD1,CATSAAGTGGMDEQFF
TRBV6-6,16,TRBJ2-3,TRBD2,CASRPSQRGSTDTQYF
TRBV5-1,14,TRBJ2-3,NA,CASSDLLGHGSQYF
TRBV20-1,14,TRBJ2-1,TRBD2,CSASLASGGSEQFF
TRBV5-1,14,TRBJ2-7,NA,CASSHTGPPYEQYF
TRBV9,13,TRBJ1-1,NA,CASSAKLQGEAFF
TRBV3-1,15,TRBJ2-5,NA,CASSQDWWGVETQYF
TRBV6-6,15,TRBJ1-5,NA,CASSSLRGINQPQHF
TRBV5-1,15,TRBJ2-1,TRBD2,CASSVTSDSYNEQFF
TRBV5-1,16,TRBJ2-2,NA,CASSSRGAPNTGELFF
TRBV5-1,17,TRBJ1-2,TRBD1,CASSRGIVGTGANGYTF
TRBV4-1,15,TRBJ2-1,TRBD1,CASSQGGQDYNEQFF
TRBV6-6,16,TRBJ2-3,TRBD2,CASRRPSGGGTDTQYF
TRBV7-2,13,TRBJ2-1,TRBD1,CASSSGTGSEQFF
TRBV18,15,TRBJ1-1,NA,CASSYEGYKNTEAFF
TRBV6-6,16,TRBJ1-3,TRBD1,CASSYMQGATGNTIYF
TRBV6-5,14,TRBJ1-3,NA,CASSYNRGGNTIYF
TRBV4-3,17,TRBJ2-4,NA,CASSQVNRGSDWNIQYF
TRBV5-1,15,TRBJ2-3,NA,CASSFPQGTADTQYF
TRBV5-1,16,TRBJ1-1,TRBD1,CASSSRPGGADTEAFF
TRBV4-3,16,TRBJ2-1,NA,CASSQATAYWGNEQFF
TRBV24-1,17,TRBJ2-2,TRBD2,CATSDPGTSGNTGELFF
TRBV7-9,12,TRBJ2-2,NA,CASSLDIGKLFF
TRBV10-2,14,TRBJ2-3,TRBD2,CASIAGLSTDTQYF
TRBV15,12,TRBJ2-5,NA,CATSRDVETQYF
TRBV12-3/TRBV12-4,12,TRBJ1-1,TRBD1,CASNPTGGRAFF
TRBV11-3,14,TRBJ2-1,TRBD1,CASSLTGQTNEQFF
TRBV25-1,16,TRBJ2-1,TRBD1,CASSSHRDRAYNEQFF